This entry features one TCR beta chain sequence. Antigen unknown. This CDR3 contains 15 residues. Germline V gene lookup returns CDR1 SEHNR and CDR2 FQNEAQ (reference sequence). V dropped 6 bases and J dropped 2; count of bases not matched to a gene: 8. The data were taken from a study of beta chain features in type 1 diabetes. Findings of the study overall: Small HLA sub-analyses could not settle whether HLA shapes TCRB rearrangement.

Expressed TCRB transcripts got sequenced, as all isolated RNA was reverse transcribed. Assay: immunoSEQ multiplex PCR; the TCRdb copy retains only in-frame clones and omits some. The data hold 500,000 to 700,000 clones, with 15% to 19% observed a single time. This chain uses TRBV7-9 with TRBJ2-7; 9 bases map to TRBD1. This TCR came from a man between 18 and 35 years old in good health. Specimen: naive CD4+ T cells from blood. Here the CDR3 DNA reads TGTGCCAGCAGTTGGGGACAGGGCAAGACCTACGAGCAGTACTTC. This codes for CASSWGQGKTYEQYF.